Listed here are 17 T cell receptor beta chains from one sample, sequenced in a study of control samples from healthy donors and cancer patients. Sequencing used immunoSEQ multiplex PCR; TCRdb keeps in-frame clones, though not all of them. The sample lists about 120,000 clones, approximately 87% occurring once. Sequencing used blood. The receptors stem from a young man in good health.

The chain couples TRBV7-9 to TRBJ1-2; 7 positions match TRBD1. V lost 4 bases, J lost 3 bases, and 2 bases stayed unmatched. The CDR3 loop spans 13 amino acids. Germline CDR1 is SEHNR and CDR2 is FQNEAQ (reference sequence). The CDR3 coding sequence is TGTGCCAGCAGCTACCAGGGGGACTATGGCTACACCTTC. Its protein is CASSYQGDYGYTF. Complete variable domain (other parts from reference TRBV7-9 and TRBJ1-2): DTGVSQNPRHKITKRGQNVTFRCDPISEHNRLYWYRQTLGQGPEFLTYFQNEAQLEKSRLLSDRFSAERPKGSFSTLEIQRTEQGDSAMYLCASSYQGDYGYTFGSGTRLTVV.

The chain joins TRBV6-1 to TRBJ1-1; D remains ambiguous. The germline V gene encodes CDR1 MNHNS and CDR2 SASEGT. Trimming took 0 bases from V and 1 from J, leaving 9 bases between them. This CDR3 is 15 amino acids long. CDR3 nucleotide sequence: TGTGCCAGCAGTGAAGCGGATACGAAGAACACTGAAGCTTTCTTT. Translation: CASSEADTKNTEAFF.

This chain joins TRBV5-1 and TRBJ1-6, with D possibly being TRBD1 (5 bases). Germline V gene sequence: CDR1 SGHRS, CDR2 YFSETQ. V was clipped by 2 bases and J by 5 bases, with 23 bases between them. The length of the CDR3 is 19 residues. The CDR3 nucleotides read TGCGCCAGCAGCTTATACAGGATTGGAGAAAGGATGGATAATTCACCCCTCCACTTT. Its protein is CASSLYRIGERMDNSPLHF.

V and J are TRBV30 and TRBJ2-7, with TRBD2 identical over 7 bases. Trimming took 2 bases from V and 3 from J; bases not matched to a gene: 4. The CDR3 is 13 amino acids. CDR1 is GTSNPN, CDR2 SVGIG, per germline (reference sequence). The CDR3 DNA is TGTGCCTGGAGTAGGGAGGGCGGCTACGAGCAGTACTTC. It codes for CAWSREGGYEQYF.

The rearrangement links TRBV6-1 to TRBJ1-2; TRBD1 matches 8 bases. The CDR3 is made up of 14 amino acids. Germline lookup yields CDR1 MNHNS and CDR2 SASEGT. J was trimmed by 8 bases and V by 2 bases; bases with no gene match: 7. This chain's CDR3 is CASSEQGARGGYTF. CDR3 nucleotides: TGTGCCAGCAGTGAACAGGGGGCTCGAGGCGGCTACACCTTC.

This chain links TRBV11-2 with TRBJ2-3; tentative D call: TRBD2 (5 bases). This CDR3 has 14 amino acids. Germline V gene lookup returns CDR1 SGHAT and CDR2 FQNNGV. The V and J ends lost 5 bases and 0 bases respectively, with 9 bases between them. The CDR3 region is CASSHSVSTDTQYF. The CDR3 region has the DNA TGTGCCAGCAGCCATAGCGTTAGCACAGATACGCAGTATTTT.

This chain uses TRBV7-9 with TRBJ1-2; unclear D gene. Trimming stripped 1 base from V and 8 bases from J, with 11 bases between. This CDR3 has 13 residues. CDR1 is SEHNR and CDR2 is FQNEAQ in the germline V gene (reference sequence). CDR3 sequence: CASSLGEQRGYTF. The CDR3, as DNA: TGTGCCAGCAGCTTAGGTGAACAGCGAGGCTACACCTTC.

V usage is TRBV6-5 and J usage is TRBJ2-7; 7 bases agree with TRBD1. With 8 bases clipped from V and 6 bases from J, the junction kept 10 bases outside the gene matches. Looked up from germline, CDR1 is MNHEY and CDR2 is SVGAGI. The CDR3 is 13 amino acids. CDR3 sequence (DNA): TGTGCCAGCTGGCCCGGGACAGCTTCCGAGCAGTACGTC. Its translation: CASWPGTASEQYV.

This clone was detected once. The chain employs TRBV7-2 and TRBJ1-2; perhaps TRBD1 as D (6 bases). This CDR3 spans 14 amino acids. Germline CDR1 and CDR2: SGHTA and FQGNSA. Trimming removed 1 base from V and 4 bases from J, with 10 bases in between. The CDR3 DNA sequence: TGTGCCAGCAGCTTAGAACGACAGGTCTATGGCTACACCTTC. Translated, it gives CASSLERQVYGYTF.

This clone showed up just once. In DNA, the CDR3 is TGCAGTGGACAGGGGGCTGATGGCTACACCTTC. This codes for CSGQGADGYTF. The V call is TRBV29-1, the J call TRBJ1-2, with 11 nucleotides matching TRBD1. This CDR3 is built from 11 residues. Per germline, CDR1 SQVTM and CDR2 ANQGSEA.

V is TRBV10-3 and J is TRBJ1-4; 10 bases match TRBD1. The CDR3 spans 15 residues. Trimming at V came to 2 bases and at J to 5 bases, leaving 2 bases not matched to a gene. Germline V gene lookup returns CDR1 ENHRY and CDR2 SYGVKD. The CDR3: CAISERDRGNEKLFF. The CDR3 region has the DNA TGTGCCATCAGTGAGCGGGACAGGGGAAATGAAAAACTGTTTTTT.

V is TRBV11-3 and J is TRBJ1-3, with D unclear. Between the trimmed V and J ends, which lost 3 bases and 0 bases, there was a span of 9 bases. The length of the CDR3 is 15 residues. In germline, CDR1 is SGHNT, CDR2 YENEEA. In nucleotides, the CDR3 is TGTGCCAGCAGCTTCAGATCCTACTCTGGAAACACCATATATTTT. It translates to CASSFRSYSGNTIYF.

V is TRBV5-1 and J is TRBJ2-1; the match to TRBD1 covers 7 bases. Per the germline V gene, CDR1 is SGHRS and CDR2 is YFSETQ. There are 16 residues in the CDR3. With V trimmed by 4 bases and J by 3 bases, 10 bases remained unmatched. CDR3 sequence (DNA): TGCGCCAGCAGCAGGGCCCGACAGGGTAACTACAATGAGCAGTTCTTC. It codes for CASSRARQGNYNEQFF.

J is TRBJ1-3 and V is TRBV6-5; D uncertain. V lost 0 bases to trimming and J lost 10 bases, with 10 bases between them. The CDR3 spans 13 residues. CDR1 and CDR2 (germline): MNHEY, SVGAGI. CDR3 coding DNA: TGTGCCAGCAGTTACTCCCGTGGCCGGACCATATATTTT. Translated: CASSYSRGRTIYF.

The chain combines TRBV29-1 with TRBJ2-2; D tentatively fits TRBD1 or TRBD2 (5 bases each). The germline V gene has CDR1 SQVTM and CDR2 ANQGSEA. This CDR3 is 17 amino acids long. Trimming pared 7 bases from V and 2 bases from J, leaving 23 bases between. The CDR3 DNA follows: TGCAGCGGAGGGTGGGGACCTCGCTCCGGCAACACCGGGGAGCTGTTTTTT. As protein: CSGGWGPRSGNTGELFF.

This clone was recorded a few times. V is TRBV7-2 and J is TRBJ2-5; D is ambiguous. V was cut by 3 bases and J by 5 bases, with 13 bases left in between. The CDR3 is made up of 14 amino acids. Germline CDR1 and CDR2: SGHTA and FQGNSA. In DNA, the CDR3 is TGTGCCAGCAGCTTGAACTCCCCCCAGGAGACCCAGTACTTC. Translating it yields CASSLNSPQETQYF.

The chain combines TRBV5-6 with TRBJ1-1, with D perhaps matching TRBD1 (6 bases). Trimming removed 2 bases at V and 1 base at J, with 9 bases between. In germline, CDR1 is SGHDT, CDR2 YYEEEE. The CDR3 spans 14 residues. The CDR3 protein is CASSFLDRNTEAFF. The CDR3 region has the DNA TGTGCCAGCAGCTTTCTGGACAGGAACACTGAAGCTTTCTTT. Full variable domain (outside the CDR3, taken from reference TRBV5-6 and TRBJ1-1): DAGVTQSPTHLIKTRGQQVTLRCSPKSGHDTVSWYQQALGQGPQFIFQYYEEEERQRGNFPDRFSGHQFPNYSSELNVNALLLGDSALYLCASSFLDRNTEAFFGQGTRLTVV.